Below are 10 T cell receptor beta chains sequenced from a single sample in a study of T cell responses to AZD1222 COVID-19 vaccine. Only in-frame clones appear in the TCRdb table, and some are missing; sequencing was by immunoSEQ multiplex PCR. Among roughly 200,000 clones, roughly 93% were seen once, and the ten largest hold around 0.97%. Sequenced material: peripheral blood, taken 28 days after the second dose of the MenACWY control vaccine. The source is an adult who received the MenACWY meningococcal vaccine as a control.

The CDR3 loop is CASSPALNTEAFF. CDR3 DNA sequence: TGTGCCAGCTCACCAGCGTTGAACACTGAAGCTTTCTTT. The chain uses TRBV18 and TRBJ1-1; D remains unclear. Trimming left V 2 bases short and J 0 bases short, with 4 bases between. The CDR3 is 13 residues long. Looked up from germline, CDR1 is KGHSH and CDR2 is LQKENI.

This chain joins TRBV12-3 or TRBV12-4 and TRBJ1-1; D uncertain. The CDR3 contains 12 residues. Trimming stripped 3 bases from V and 12 bases from J, with 14 bases between. The CDR3 DNA follows: TGTGCCAGCAGTTTTGGGCAGGCCCCGACTTTCTTT. Protein product: CASSFGQAPTFF.

The chain combines TRBV6-4 with TRBJ2-2; 9 positions agree with TRBD1. Germline CDR1 MRHNA, CDR2 SNTAGT. Unmatched junction bases numbered 8, after V lost 5 bases and J lost 4 bases. The CDR3 contains 16 residues. Here the CDR3 reads CASSPIQGAFTGELFF. The CDR3 bases are TGTGCCAGCAGTCCAATACAGGGGGCGTTCACCGGGGAGCTGTTTTTT.

V is TRBV23-1 and J is TRBJ1-5, with a weak D call TRBD1 (5 bases). TRBV23-1 is assigned to the ORF class and has an uncertain function. Trimming cost V 3 bases and J 0 bases, with 21 bases left between them. The CDR3 runs 19 residues. In DNA form, the CDR3 reads TGCGCCAGCAGTCATCGGGGACGTAGGGAAATATATAGCAATCAGCCCCAGCATTTT. This codes for CASSHRGRREIYSNQPQHF.

In this sample, this clone turned up once. The V and J genes are TRBV5-6 and TRBJ1-1; no firm D call. The V and J ends lost 2 bases and 2 bases respectively, with 7 bases between them. CDR3 length: 13 amino acids. Per germline, CDR1 SGHDT and CDR2 YYEEEE. CDR3 bases: TGTGCCAGCAGCTTCGCCATAAACACTGAAGCTTTCTTT. Residues: CASSFAINTEAFF.

The chain carries TRBV12-3 or TRBV12-4 and TRBJ1-2; D is undetermined. The CDR3 totals 12 residues. Trimming removed 5 bases at V and 3 bases at J, with 7 bases between. Written as DNA, the CDR3 is TGTGCCAGCAGTAACGTCCACTATGGCTACACCTTC. It is translated as CASSNVHYGYTF.

This chain connects TRBV28 to TRBJ1-5; no clear D gene. Germline V gives CDR1 MDHEN, CDR2 SYDVKM. This CDR3 contains 13 residues. The ends were cut back, 3 bases at V and 9 bases at J, with 12 bases in the middle. This chain's CDR3 is CASSFPSRGPQHF. The DNA of the CDR3 is TGTGCCAGCAGTTTCCCGAGTCGGGGGCCCCAGCATTTT.

V and J are TRBV18 and TRBJ1-5, with a weak D call TRBD1 (5 bases). This CDR3 has 18 residues. The V gene lost 4 bases and the J gene lost 0 bases, with 19 bases spanning the gap. In germline, CDR1 is KGHSH, CDR2 LQKENI. In nucleotides, the CDR3 is TGTGCCAGCTCACTGACGGGACCAAGCGTGAATAGCAATCAGCCCCAGCATTTT. Translating it yields CASSLTGPSVNSNQPQHF.

The DNA for the CDR3 is TGTGCCTGGAATCCTTCAGGGGCTTCAGGAAGCTACACCTTC. Amino acid sequence: CAWNPSGASGSYTF. The J gene is TRBJ1-2, the V gene TRBV30; the D gene is possibly TRBD1 (6 bases). The CDR3 contains 14 residues. Germline loops: CDR1 GTSNPN, CDR2 SVGIG (reference sequence). The V end lost 4 bases, the J end lost 9 bases, and 21 bases lay between the germline ends.

The rearrangement uses TRBV5-6 and TRBJ1-2, with 8 bases identical to TRBD1. V was clipped by 1 base and J by 7 bases; unmatched bases: 3. Germline V gene data show CDR1 as SGHDT and CDR2 as YYEEEE. The CDR3 contains 13 residues. Here the CDR3 DNA reads TGTGCCAGCAGCTTGCAGGGGGCTAGTGGCTACACCTTC. Translated: CASSLQGASGYTF.